This TCR beta chain was sequenced in a study of T-cell reconstitution after alpha-beta-depleted transplantation in children. Unique molecular identifiers were used to barcode this TCRbeta library. TCRdb used MiXCR to reprocess the PCR reads, holding one entry per CDR3 protein. The top ten clones hold approximately 0.8% of a sample with hundreds of thousands of distinct CDR3 sequences, about 12% of them seen once. This clonotype has just a few counts. What it recognizes is unknown. Trimming stripped 3 bases from V and 6 bases from J, with 16 bases between. The CDR3 extends over 14 amino acids. Germline loops: CDR1 DFQATT, CDR2 SNEGSKA (reference sequence). Study-wide points: Two months or so post-transplant, alpha-beta T cells reportedly derived from several hundred expanded graft clones. Surviving recipient T cells and thymic progenitors produced the high day-60 TCRbeta diversity seen in some patients. T-cell numbers and diversity one year post-transplant derived largely from freshly generated T cells.

The material was PBMCs, obtained before TCRalphabeta/CD19-depleted stem cell transplant. This sequence was found in a girl aged 2 to 10 with congenital amegakaryocytic thrombocytopenia, due to receive a stem cell transplant. V and J are TRBV20-1 and TRBJ2-3; D might be TRBD1 or TRBD2, each matching 5 bases. This CDR3 is CSARVSTGLDTQYF. CDR3 bases: TGCAGTGCTAGGGTCTCAACGGGGCTGGATACGCAGTATTTT.